The 10 T cell receptor beta chains presented below share a single source sample, sequenced in a study of PD-1 blockade in mismatch repair-deficient tumors. The protocol was immunoSEQ multiplex PCR, while the TCRdb copy is restricted to in-frame clones and leaves out a portion. The table records more than 85,000 clones, 70% to 85% of them present only once. The specimen comprised peripheral blood, sampled roughly eight months after starting pembrolizumab. The receptors stem from an adult with mismatch repair-deficient cancer.

The chain carries TRBV19 and TRBJ2-7; D is undetermined. The CDR3 covers 12 residues. Between the trimmed V and J ends, which lost 3 bases and 5 bases, there was a span of 8 bases. The V gene's germline CDR1 is LNHDA and CDR2 SQIVND (reference sequence). The CDR3 nucleotides are TGTGCCAGTAGTATGAGAGTCGACGAGCAGTACTTC. It encodes CASSMRVDEQYF.

This clone occurred once. This sequence joins TRBV29-1 and TRBJ1-1; tentative D call: TRBD1 (5 bases). Germline CDR1 SQVTM, CDR2 ANQGSEA. The V gene lost 5 bases and the J gene lost 1 base, with 14 bases spanning the gap. This CDR3 has 14 residues. CDR3 region: CSVSGIMRNTEAFF. The CDR3 DNA sequence: TGCAGCGTTTCAGGGATAATGCGGAACACTGAAGCTTTCTTT.

This chain links TRBV28 with TRBJ1-5, with D perhaps TRBD1 (5 bases). V lost 3 bases to trimming and J lost 6 bases, with 12 bases between them. The germline V gene encodes CDR1 MDHEN and CDR2 SYDVKM. CDR3 size: 14 residues. CDR3 region: CASSFASGFQPQHF. The DNA for the CDR3 is TGTGCCAGCAGTTTCGCGTCAGGGTTTCAGCCCCAGCATTTT.

This sequence joins TRBV19 and TRBJ2-5; tentative D call: TRBD2 (6 bases). The ends were cut back, 3 bases at V and 5 bases at J, with 16 bases in the middle. There are 15 residues in the CDR3. Per the germline V gene, CDR1 is LNHDA and CDR2 is SQIVND (reference sequence). For the CDR3, the DNA is TGTGCCAGTAGTATCCTTGGACTACTCGGGGAGACCCAGTACTTC. It specifies CASSILGLLGETQYF.

V is TRBV9 and J is TRBJ2-3, with 10 bases aligning to TRBD2. V was pared by 2 bases and J by 5 bases, with 8 bases of the junction left unmatched. Germline V gives CDR1 SGDLS, CDR2 YYNGEE. There are 16 residues in the CDR3. The DNA for the CDR3 is TGTGCCAGCAGCGTCAAGCGGGAGGGCAGTGGAGATACGCAGTATTTT. This translates into CASSVKREGSGDTQYF.

V usage is TRBV7-9 and J usage is TRBJ2-7, with a tentative D call TRBD1 (5 bases). CDR1 and CDR2 (germline): SEHNR, FQNEAQ (reference sequence). Trimming took off 3 bases at V and 5 bases at J, with 14 bases between the two ends. CDR3 length: 14 amino acids. CDR3 sequence: CASSLVGVRNEQYF. DNA of the CDR3: TGTGCCAGCAGCTTGGTAGGGGTTAGAAACGAGCAGTACTTC.

The CDR3 nucleotides read TGTGCCAGCAGCTTAGATAGGACAGGGGGCGATGAGCAGTTCTTC. Translating it yields CASSLDRTGGDEQFF. The chain joins TRBV11-3 to TRBJ2-1; 11 bases fit TRBD1. The junction had 3 bases not matched to a gene; V was cut back by 0 bases and J by 8 bases. Germline CDR1 reads SGHNT; CDR2 reads YENEEA. This CDR3 spans 15 amino acids.

V is TRBV5-8 and J is TRBJ2-7, with a tentative D call TRBD2 (6 bases). This CDR3 contains 15 residues. Deletions cut 0 bases from V and 7 bases from J, with 17 bases between. Germline loops: CDR1 SGHTS, CDR2 YDEGEE. CDR3: CASSLGGLDRLEQYF. Written as DNA, the CDR3 is TGTGCCAGCAGCTTGGGGGGACTCGACCGCCTGGAGCAGTACTTC.

The rearrangement links TRBV7-9 to TRBJ2-3; 10 positions agree with TRBD2. The germline V gene encodes CDR1 SEHNR and CDR2 FQNEAQ (reference sequence). The CDR3 runs 15 residues. Trimming at V came to 4 bases and at J to 4 bases, leaving 5 bases not matched to a gene. In DNA, the CDR3 is TGTGCCAGCAGCTCAGGGACTAGCGAGTCAGATACGCAGTATTTT. Protein: CASSSGTSESDTQYF. Full variable domain (outside the CDR3, taken from reference TRBV7-9 and TRBJ2-3): DTGVSQNPRHKITKRGQNVTFRCDPISEHNRLYWYRQTLGQGPEFLTYFQNEAQLEKSRLLSDRFSAERPKGSFSTLEIQRTEQGDSAMYLCASSSGTSESDTQYFGPGTRLTVL.

This clone was recorded once. The CDR3 DNA follows: TGTGCCAGTAGTATGGACAGAAACTATGGCTACACCTTC. Translation gives CASSMDRNYGYTF. This chain joins TRBV19 and TRBJ1-2; D is perhaps TRBD1 (6 bases). This CDR3 is built from 13 residues. V was shortened by 3 bases and J by 2 bases, with 7 bases between the two germline ends. Germline values: CDR1 LNHDA, CDR2 SQIVND (reference sequence).